Listed below are T cell receptor beta chains from one sample, sequenced in a study of PD-1 blockade in classical Hodgkin lymphoma. Libraries were prepared by immunoSEQ multiplex PCR; TCRdb keeps only in-frame clonotypes and omits some of them. The data show tens of thousands of clones, around 81% seen once. The specimen comprised peripheral blood mononuclear cells (PBMCs), sampled before the second cycle of nivolumab. The receptors derive from a human donor with classical Hodgkin lymphoma. Each CDR3 is given with its conserved first and last residue. Each record gives: V gene, clone size, D gene, J gene, CDR3 DNA, CDR3 protein. The D gene is left open where the match is weak. A clone size is listed for some rows: how often the clone was seen (once, few, many), or a class if it is expanded.

TRBV9	-	-	TRBJ1-2	TGTGCCAGCAGCGTAGATGGACGGATGACTTATGGTTACACCTTC	CASSVDGRMTYGYTF
TRBV6-1	-	-	TRBJ2-7	TGTGCCAGCAGTGATCTGGGGGGCCGGGGGGAGCAGTACTTC	CASSDLGGRGEQYF
TRBV6-5	-	TRBD1	TRBJ1-2	TGTGCCAGCAGTTTACAGGGACAGTACGGCTACACCTTC	CASSLQGQYGYTF
TRBV6-1	-	-	TRBJ2-7	TGTGCCAGCAGTTCCGGCGGTTTGAGCTACGAGCAGTACTTC	CASSSGGLSYEQYF
TRBV10-3	-	-	TRBJ2-3	TGTGCCATCAAAACCGACAGCACAGATACGCAGTATTTT	CAIKTDSTDTQYF
TRBV5-6	-	-	TRBJ1-5	TGTGCCAGCGGAAGACAGCCAAATCAGCCCCAGCATTTT	CASGRQPNQPQHF
TRBV6-4	-	TRBD2	TRBJ2-4	TGTGCCAGCAGTGACTCACTATTTACTAGCGGGAGTATCTTTAAAGGGGACATTCAGTACTTC	CASSDSLFTSGSIFKGDIQYF
TRBV7-6	-	-	TRBJ2-3	TGTGCCAGCAGCTTATTTGCAGCGTCAGATACGCAGTATTTT	CASSLFAASDTQYF
TRBV5-5	few	TRBD1	TRBJ1-2	TGTGCCAGCATCCTGGGGACAGAGCAATATGGCTACACCTTC	CASILGTEQYGYTF
TRBV18	-	TRBD1	TRBJ1-3	TGTGCCAGCTCCCGGACAGGGGATGGAAACACCATATATTTT	CASSRTGDGNTIYF
TRBV5-6	-	TRBD2	TRBJ2-2	TGTGCCAGCAGCTCTGACGGGACTAGCGGGAGACATTCCACCGGGGAGCTGTTTTTT	CASSSDGTSGRHSTGELFF
TRBV29-1	-	TRBD1	TRBJ2-1	TGCAGCGTAAAGGGACAGGGGGTGAGTAATGAGCAGTTCTTC	CSVKGQGVSNEQFF
TRBV5-6	-	-	TRBJ2-7	TGTGCCAGCAGCCTGCCGGGCTTTCCCTACGAGCAGTACTTC	CASSLPGFPYEQYF
TRBV29-1	-	-	TRBJ2-1	TGCAGCGTGGAACCAGGGGATGAGCAGTTCTTC	CSVEPGDEQFF
TRBV5-1	few	-	TRBJ2-3	TGCGCCAGCAGCCCAGGGACAATCCAATTATTAGATACGCAGTATTTT	CASSPGTIQLLDTQYF
TRBV28	-	-	TRBJ2-3	TGTGCCAGCAGTGGTAGGAAGGTGGAGGGATCAGATACGCAGTATTTT	CASSGRKVEGSDTQYF
TRBV15	-	-	TRBJ1-3	TGTGCCACCAGCAGAGAGAGGACAGCCGGAAACACCATATATTTT	CATSRERTAGNTIYF
TRBV6-6	-	-	TRBJ1-6	TGTGCCAGCAGTTACGGGTTGACCCTCCACTTT	CASSYGLTLHF
TRBV5-1	-	TRBD1	TRBJ2-2	TGCGCCAGCAGCTTGCCGGGACAGGGGGCGAACACCGGGGAGCTGTTTTTT	CASSLPGQGANTGELFF
TRBV6-1	-	-	TRBJ1-5	TGTGCCAGTAAAGGAGTGGGTGGCAATCAGCCCCAGCATTTT	CASKGVGGNQPQHF
TRBV29-1	-	-	TRBJ2-1	TGCAGCGTTGAAGAACGTACAACCCCACCCCACAATGAGCAGTTCTTC	CSVEERTTPPHNEQFF
TRBV6-1	once	TRBD2	TRBJ2-5	TGTGCCAGCAGAACGACTAGCGGGAGTTGGGAGACCCAGTACTTC	CASRTTSGSWETQYF
TRBV5-6	-	TRBD2	TRBJ2-3	TGTGCCAGCAGCTTTAAGGGAGGGGTTCCAGATACGCAGTATTTT	CASSFKGGVPDTQYF